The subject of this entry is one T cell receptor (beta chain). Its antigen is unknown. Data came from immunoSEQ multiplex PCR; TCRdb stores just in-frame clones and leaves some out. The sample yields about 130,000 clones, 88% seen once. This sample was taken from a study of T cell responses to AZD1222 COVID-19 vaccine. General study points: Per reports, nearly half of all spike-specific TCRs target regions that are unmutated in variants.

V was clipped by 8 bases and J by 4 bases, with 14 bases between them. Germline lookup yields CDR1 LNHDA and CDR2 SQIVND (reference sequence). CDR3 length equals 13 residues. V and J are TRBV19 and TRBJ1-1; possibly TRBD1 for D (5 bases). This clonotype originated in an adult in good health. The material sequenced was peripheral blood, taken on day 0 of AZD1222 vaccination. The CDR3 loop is CASGTLRGTEAFF. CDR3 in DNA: TGTGCCAGTGGAACACTGAGGGGCACTGAAGCTTTCTTT.